This is a list of T cell receptor beta chains from one sample in a study of T cell changes during pregnancy in multiple sclerosis. The protocol was immunoSEQ multiplex PCR, while the TCRdb copy is restricted to in-frame clones and leaves out a portion. The table has 88,000 or so clones, about 90% seen once. Source: peripheral blood, taken before pregnancy. The receptor source for this set is a female donor with multiple sclerosis, enrolled in a pregnancy study. The CDR3 runs from the conserved cysteine through the conserved F or W. The order of the fields is D gene, J gene, clone size, V gene, CDR3 DNA, CDR3 protein. D genes are given only for firm matches. A clone size is listed for some rows: how often the clone was seen (once, few, many), or a class if it is expanded.

- | TRBJ2-3 | - | TRBV11-1 | TGTGCCAGCAGCTTTCGACTGAGCACAGATACGCAGTATTTT | CASSFRLSTDTQYF
- | TRBJ2-5 | - | TRBV6-6 | TGTGCCAGCAGTTATCCTCTCGGACTAAGCCAAGAGACCCAGTACTTC | CASSYPLGLSQETQYF
TRBD1 | TRBJ2-7 | once | TRBV7-3 | TGTGCCAGCTCCCAGGGGACAGCCTCAAGGGAGCAGTACTTC | CASSQGTASREQYF
TRBD1 | TRBJ2-7 | - | TRBV6-5 | TGTGCCAGCAGGAAGCCGGGACAGGGTGCCGAGCAGTACTTC | CASRKPGQGAEQYF
- | TRBJ2-7 | - | TRBV15 | TGTGCCACCAGCAGAGATAGGACAGAACGTAGCTCCTACGAGCAGTACTTC | CATSRDRTERSSYEQYF
TRBD1 | TRBJ1-2 | - | TRBV19 | TGTGCCAGTAGTGGGACAGGGGAAAATGGCTACACCTTC | CASSGTGENGYTF
- | TRBJ2-3 | - | TRBV5-8 | TGTGCCAGCAGTCTAACGGGACTCCTCACAGATACGCAGTATTTT | CASSLTGLLTDTQYF
TRBD2 | TRBJ2-5 | - | TRBV5-6 | TGTGCCAGCAGCTTGAGTGGGGAGGGGGAGACCCAGTACTTC | CASSLSGEGETQYF
TRBD2 | TRBJ2-7 | - | TRBV7-2 | TGTGCCAGCATCCCCCAGCGGGGGGTCTCCTACGAGCAGTACTTC | CASIPQRGVSYEQYF
- | TRBJ2-7 | - | TRBV7-2 | TGTGCCAGCAGCTTAGGCGGGGCCTCCTACGAGCAGTACTTC | CASSLGGASYEQYF
TRBD1 | TRBJ2-7 | - | TRBV9 | TGTGCCAGCAGCGTAGATCCCGGGACAGGGAACTACGAGCAGTACTTC | CASSVDPGTGNYEQYF
- | TRBJ2-5 | - | TRBV5-1 | TGCGCCAGCAGCCCACAGGGTAGGATGGAGACCCAGTACTTC | CASSPQGRMETQYF
- | TRBJ2-7 | - | TRBV19 | TGTGCCAGTAGTATAGAACATCCTTCGCACGAGCAGTACTTC | CASSIEHPSHEQYF
TRBD2 | TRBJ2-3 | - | TRBV7-3 | TGTGCCATTTTGTTCCCGTGGCTAGCGGGGGCCGCAGATACGCAGTATTTT | CAILFPWLAGAADTQYF
- | TRBJ1-2 | - | TRBV6-5 | TGTGCCAGCCAACAGACAAAGCTAAATGGCTACACCTTC | CASQQTKLNGYTF
- | TRBJ1-2 | - | TRBV28 | TGTGCCAGCAGTTTTCGGCAGGCCAACACCTATGGCTACACCTTC | CASSFRQANTYGYTF
TRBD2 | TRBJ2-7 | - | TRBV11-2 | TGTGCCAGCAGCTTAGCCGGGGGTAGCGGGGGTACCTACGAGCAGTACTTC | CASSLAGGSGGTYEQYF
- | TRBJ2-7 | once | TRBV19 | TGTGCCAGTAGTATCGGCAGGACCTACGAGCAGTACTTC | CASSIGRTYEQYF
- | TRBJ1-2 | few | TRBV5-1 | TGCGCCAGCAGCCACGCGGGAGGTTATGGCTACACCTTC | CASSHAGGYGYTF
TRBD2 | TRBJ2-7 | - | TRBV7-8 | TGTGCCAGCATGGCCGAGCGGGGGGTCACCTACGAGCAGTACTTC | CASMAERGVTYEQYF
- | TRBJ2-4 | - | TRBV10-3 | TGTGCCATCAGTGAGGATTCAGGGATAAACATTCAGTACTTC | CAISEDSGINIQYF
TRBD1 | TRBJ2-7 | - | TRBV5-3 | TGTGCCAGAAGCCTGGACAGGGATAGGGACGAGCAGTACTTC | CARSLDRDRDEQYF
TRBD1 | TRBJ2-7 | - | TRBV15 | TGTGCCACCAGCAGAGAGGGGGGCTGGACAGGGTCCCACGAGCAGTACTTC | CATSREGGWTGSHEQYF
TRBD1 | TRBJ1-2 | - | TRBV6-6 | TGTGCCAGCAGTCCTCCCCGGGACAGAACTAACTATGGCTACACCTTC | CASSPPRDRTNYGYTF
TRBD1 | TRBJ1-5 | - | TRBV6-5 | TGTGCCAGCAGTTACAACAGGGGATTTCAGCCCCAGCATTTT | CASSYNRGFQPQHF
- | TRBJ2-3 | once | TRBV5-1 | TGCGCCAGCAGCTCCGGACTTAGCACAGATACGCAGTATTTT | CASSSGLSTDTQYF
TRBD1 | TRBJ1-5 | - | TRBV7-3 | TGTGCCAGCAGCTCACAGGGGGATCAGCCCCAGCATTTT | CASSSQGDQPQHF
TRBD1 | TRBJ2-1 | - | TRBV18 | TGTGCCAGCTCACCACAGGGGGCTGGGGAGCAGTTCTTC | CASSPQGAGEQFF
- | TRBJ2-2 | - | TRBV5-6 | TGTGCCAGCAGCACTACCAACAGGGTTCGAAGAAACGGGGAGCTGTTTTTT | CASSTTNRVRRNGELFF
- | TRBJ2-5 | - | TRBV5-1 | TGCGCCAGCAGCTTTGGCGCGGAAGAGACCCAGTACTTC | CASSFGAEETQYF
TRBD1 | TRBJ1-1 | - | TRBV5-6 | TGTGCCAGCAGCGGGACAGTCTCCCACACTGAAGCTTTCTTT | CASSGTVSHTEAFF
- | TRBJ2-5 | - | TRBV5-4 | TGTGCCAGCAGCTTCGGAGAGACCCAGTACTTC | CASSFGETQYF
TRBD1 | TRBJ1-3 | - | TRBV18 | TGTGCCAGCTCATCCGGACAGGCCAACACCATATATTTT | CASSSGQANTIYF
TRBD2 | TRBJ2-1 | - | TRBV5-1 | TGCGCCAGCAGCTTGGGTTTAAGCGGGGGGCCGCAGCATTACAATGAGCAGTTCTTC | CASSLGLSGGPQHYNEQFF
- | TRBJ2-5 | - | TRBV15 | TGTGCCACCAGCAGAGCGGGCCGGGGGGAGACCCAGTACTTC | CATSRAGRGETQYF